This entry lists 7 T cell receptor beta chains sequenced from one sample in a study of blood T cell repertoires in COVID-19. Using immunoSEQ multiplex PCR, the repertoire was profiled, and TCRdb retains in-frame clones only, with some absent. The profile covers 240,000 or so clones, with roughly 86% appearing a single time and roughly 0.8% taken by the ten largest. Sequencing input: peripheral blood. The receptors shown here come from a woman in her twenties or thirties with acute or convalescent COVID-19.

This chain joins TRBV14 and TRBJ1-1; tentative D call: TRBD1 (5 bases). The CDR3 runs 15 residues. Trimming removed 1 base from V and 1 base from J, with 10 bases in between. Germline V CDR1 and CDR2: SGHDN, FVKESK. CDR3 protein: CASSQAADRNTEAFF. CDR3 bases: TGTGCCAGCAGCCAAGCCGCTGACAGGAACACTGAAGCTTTCTTT. Using reference TRBV14 and TRBJ1-1 for the parts outside the CDR3, the full variable domain is EAGVTQFPSHSVIEKGQTVTLRCDPISGHDNLYWYRRVMGKEIKFLLHFVKESKQDESGMPNNRFLAERTGGTYSTLKVQPAELEDSGVYFCASSQAADRNTEAFFGQGTRLTVV.

This clone was seen only once. This chain links TRBV21-1 with TRBJ1-4; the table calls TRBD1, which could not be checked here. TRBV21-1 is marked as a pseudogene. The CDR3 runs 16 residues. The CDR3 nucleotides are TGTGCCAGCAGCAACCCCAGGACAGCAACTAATGAAAAACTGTTTTTT. Amino acids: CASSNPRTATNEKLFF.

The rearrangement uses TRBV6-5 and TRBJ2-2; 7 bases agree with TRBD1. The J segment lost 3 bases and the V segment lost 5 bases, leaving 6 bases of the junction unmatched. The CDR3 extends over 15 amino acids. Germline V gene lookup returns CDR1 MNHEY and CDR2 SVGAGI. CDR3 protein: CASSRGGAHTGELFF. In nucleotides, the CDR3 is TGTGCCAGCAGTAGAGGGGGCGCCCACACCGGGGAGCTGTTTTTT.

The chain combines TRBV5-1 with TRBJ1-5; D perhaps matches TRBD1 (5 bases). In germline, CDR1 is SGHRS, CDR2 YFSETQ. V lost 3 bases, J lost 5 bases, and 15 bases lay in between. The CDR3 spans 15 residues. CDR3 protein: CASSWGGTRDQPQHF. The CDR3 nucleotides read TGCGCCAGCAGCTGGGGCGGGACTAGGGATCAGCCCCAGCATTTT.

This rearrangement joins TRBV7-9 to TRBJ2-7; 8 nucleotides match TRBD1. The germline V gene has CDR1 SEHNR and CDR2 FQNEAQ (reference sequence). This CDR3 is 15 amino acids long. J lost 4 bases, V lost 0 bases, and 5 bases had no gene match. CDR3 amino acids: CASSLASTGGYEQYF. The CDR3 DNA is TGTGCCAGCAGCTTAGCGTCTACAGGGGGATACGAGCAGTACTTC.

The chain links TRBV7-2 to TRBJ1-2; 8 positions agree with TRBD1. The CDR3 contains 13 residues. Germline V lookup: CDR1 SGHTA, CDR2 FQGNSA. V trimming: 4 bases; J trimming: 5 bases; junction bases outside the gene matches: 3. CDR3 bases: TGTGCCAGCAGCTCAGGGGGCGGGTATGGCTACACCTTC. Its protein is CASSSGGGYGYTF.

This clone came up a few times. This chain connects TRBV6-2 or TRBV6-3 to TRBJ2-7; D perhaps matches TRBD1 (6 bases). The CDR3 contains 15 residues. With 1 base removed from V and 5 bases from J, the gap between germline ends came to 15 bases. The germline gives CDR1 MNHEY, CDR2 SVGEGT. The CDR3: CASSYFARGKNEQYF. CDR3 nucleotide sequence: TGTGCCAGCAGTTACTTCGCCAGGGGTAAGAACGAGCAGTACTTC.